These 23 T cell receptor beta chains originate from one sample sequenced in a study of vaccination and CD4 T cells after COVID-19. Treatment of the sample: roughly ten-day PBMC culture with coronavirus spike peptide pools or control peptides (ViraFEST assay). Cultured CD4+ T cell DNA underwent sequencing with the Oncomine TCR Beta short-read assay. TCRdb re-derived calls from the PCR reads in MiXCR, one entry per CDR3 protein. Of some 15,000 distinct CDR3 sequences listed, over 60% are singletons. Their target antigens are unknown. Sequenced material: CD4+ T cells from blood, cultured in vitro. The source is a human donor who had recovered from COVID-19.

This clonotype was detected a few times. The rearrangement links TRBV7-2 to TRBJ1-5; TRBD1 matches 7 bases. This CDR3 spans 17 amino acids. J was trimmed by 1 base and V by 4 bases; bases with no gene match: 10. The germline gives CDR1 SGHTA, CDR2 FQGNSA. The CDR3 DNA reads as TGTGCCAGCAGCTCCCATAAGGGGACAGCAAGCAATCAGCCCCAGCATTTT. It is translated as CASSSHKGTASNQPQHF.

J is TRBJ2-3 and V is TRBV7-2, with 8 bases matching TRBD1. Germline V gene lookup returns CDR1 SGHTA and CDR2 FQGNSA. V lost 1 base and J lost 0; bases outside the gene matches: 3. This CDR3 spans 16 amino acids. The CDR3 region is CASSLVGQVSTDTQYF. The CDR3 DNA reads TGTGCCAGCAGCTTAGTGGGACAGGTTAGCACAGATACGCAGTATTTT.

The chain couples TRBV7-9 to TRBJ1-3; 9 positions agree with TRBD1. This CDR3 contains 14 residues. The trim removed 5 bases at V and 7 bases at J, leaving 6 bases unmatched. Germline CDR1 reads SEHNR; CDR2 reads FQNEAQ (reference sequence). The CDR3 reads CASSLGQGVNTIYF. In DNA form, the CDR3 reads TGTGCCAGCAGCCTGGGACAGGGAGTGAACACCATATATTTT.

This clonotype was observed a handful of times. This chain joins TRBV7-8 and TRBJ2-2; D might be TRBD2 (5 bases). The CDR3 has 14 amino acids. V was pared by 4 bases and J by 6 bases, with 12 bases between. Germline CDR1 and CDR2: SGHVS and FQNEAQ. CDR3: CASSSRGFAGELFF. CDR3 nucleotide sequence: TGTGCCAGCAGCTCCCGGGGATTCGCCGGGGAGCTGTTTTTT.

This chain links TRBV11-2 with TRBJ2-5; TRBD2 matches 11 bases. With 5 bases clipped from V and 4 bases from J, the junction kept 3 bases outside the gene matches. The CDR3 contains 14 residues. Germline CDR1 is SGHAT and CDR2 is FQNNGV. CDR3 loop: CASSPGTSGETQYF. The CDR3 DNA reads as TGTGCCAGCAGCCCTGGGACTAGCGGAGAGACCCAGTACTTC.

The chain joins TRBV12-3 or TRBV12-4 to TRBJ2-1, with 10 bases lining up with TRBD1. V lost 6 bases to trimming and J lost 4 bases; unmatched junction nucleotides: 9. The CDR3 covers 16 residues. The chain's CDR3 is CASSGRQGARYNEQFF. The CDR3 DNA reads as TGTGCCAGCAGCGGGAGACAGGGGGCTAGGTACAATGAGCAGTTCTTC.

This clonotype was detected only a few times. This rearrangement joins TRBV20-1 to TRBJ2-1; unclear D gene. CDR3 length: 14 amino acids. Germline V CDR1 and CDR2: DFQATT, SNEGSKA (reference sequence). Trimming shortened V by 6 bases and J by 6 bases, and 18 bases separated the two germline ends. CDR3 residues: CSARLPGSRNEQFF. DNA for the CDR3: TGCAGTGCCCGTCTCCCGGGCAGCCGCAATGAGCAGTTCTTC.

In its sample, this clonotype was seen once. This chain links TRBV12-3 or TRBV12-4 with TRBJ1-6, with 7 bases fitting TRBD1. The CDR3 runs to 12 residues. Unmatched junction bases numbered 5, after V lost 5 bases and J lost 13 bases. Written as DNA, the CDR3 is TGTGCCAGCAGTCCGACAGGGTATCCCCTCCACTTT. As protein: CASSPTGYPLHF.

The chain joins TRBV20-1 to TRBJ1-5; D is perhaps TRBD1 (5 bases). V was shortened by 3 bases and J by 1 base, with 16 bases between the two germline ends. Germline values: CDR1 DFQATT, CDR2 SNEGSKA (reference sequence). This CDR3 contains 16 residues. The CDR3 sequence is CSARGRTLGSNQPQHF. CDR3 nucleotides: TGCAGTGCTAGGGGACGTACTTTAGGAAGCAATCAGCCCCAGCATTTT.

The V and J genes are TRBV15 and TRBJ2-3; D perhaps matches TRBD2 (6 bases). The CDR3 length is 16 residues. Germline V gene sequence: CDR1 LNHNV, CDR2 YYDKDF (reference sequence). V was shortened by 0 bases and J by 3 bases, with 13 bases between the two germline ends. The CDR3 reads CATSRDRRVVTDTQYF. The CDR3 coding sequence is TGTGCCACCAGCAGAGATCGGAGGGTGGTTACAGATACGCAGTATTTT. The variable domain in full, with the rest retrieved from reference TRBV15 and TRBJ2-3, is DAMVIQNPRYQVTQFGKPVTLSCSQTLNHNVMYWYQQKSSQAPKLLFHYYDKDFNNEADTPDNFQSRRPNTSFCFLDIRSPGLGDTAMYLCATSRDRRVVTDTQYFGPGTRLTVL.

This chain links TRBV7-2 with TRBJ1-1; D is possibly TRBD1 (5 bases). The CDR3 is 16 amino acids. The germline V gene has CDR1 SGHTA and CDR2 FQGNSA. The V end was cut by 1 base, the J end by 0 bases, with 12 bases between. CDR3 in DNA: TGTGCCAGCAGCTTAGTGAGGACAAGTATGAACACTGAAGCTTTCTTT. Its protein is CASSLVRTSMNTEAFF.

The rearrangement joins TRBV20-1 to TRBJ2-1, with 7 bases fitting TRBD2. Germline V gives CDR1 DFQATT, CDR2 SNEGSKA (reference sequence). This CDR3 is built from 17 residues. V shed 3 bases and J 2 bases; nucleotides not matched to a gene: 13. CDR3 bases: TGCAGTGCTAGGGGCCCCCTGGGGCGGGGGACCTACAATGAGCAGTTCTTC. Its protein is CSARGPLGRGTYNEQFF.

The rearrangement links TRBV6-1 to TRBJ2-3; the D call may be TRBD1 or TRBD2 (5 bases each). The CDR3 loop spans 16 amino acids. The V gene lost 2 bases and the J gene lost 7 bases, with 19 bases spanning the gap. Germline CDR1 MNHNS, CDR2 SASEGT. CDR3 in DNA: TGTGCCAGCAGTGAAACCTTGGGGGTTCTAAGGAATACGCAGTATTTT. Translated: CASSETLGVLRNTQYF.

J is TRBJ1-2 and V is TRBV25-1, with 9 bases that match TRBD1. The CDR3 is 16 residues long. V trimming: 5 bases; J trimming: 4 bases; junction bases outside the gene matches: 11. From germline, CDR1 is MGHDK and CDR2 SYGVNS. CDR3 protein: CASSPQVGQGSYGYTF. The CDR3 DNA reads TGTGCCAGCAGTCCCCAGGTCGGACAGGGGAGCTATGGCTACACCTTC.

The chain employs TRBV7-9 and TRBJ2-2; possibly TRBD2 for D (7 bases). CDR1 SEHNR and CDR2 FQNEAQ come from the germline V gene (reference sequence). This CDR3 has 14 amino acids. Trimming left V 2 bases short and J 4 bases short, with 8 bases between. Here the CDR3 reads CASSLRGATGELFF. In DNA form, the CDR3 reads TGTGCCAGCAGCTTACGGGGGGCCACCGGGGAGCTGTTTTTT.

This sequence joins TRBV28 and TRBJ1-1, with D perhaps TRBD1 (5 bases). The CDR3 loop spans 15 amino acids. Per the germline V gene, CDR1 is MDHEN and CDR2 is SYDVKM. With 6 bases removed from V and 0 bases from J, the gap between germline ends came to 14 bases. The CDR3: CASSLTGTVNTEAFF. CDR3 bases: TGTGCCAGCAGCCTTACCGGGACGGTGAACACTGAAGCTTTCTTT. Filled out from reference TRBV28 and TRBJ1-1, the complete variable domain reads DVKVTQSSRYLVKRTGEKVFLECVQDMDHENMFWYRQDPGLGLRLIYFSYDVKMKEKGDIPEGYSVSREKKERFSLILESASTNQTSMYLCASSLTGTVNTEAFFGQGTRLTVV.

This sequence joins TRBV6-4 and TRBJ1-2, with D possibly TRBD1 on 6 matching bases. CDR1 and CDR2 from the germline V gene are MRHNA and SNTAGT. The ends were cut back, 6 bases at V and 4 bases at J, with 15 bases in the middle. The CDR3 contains 14 residues. The CDR3 sequence is CASSPEGVGYGYTF. The CDR3 DNA reads as TGTGCCAGCAGCCCCGAGGGGGTGGGCTATGGCTACACCTTC.

The V gene is TRBV20-1, the J gene TRBJ1-5, with unresolved D. The CDR3 is made up of 15 amino acids. V lost 1 base to trimming and J lost 1 base, with 11 bases between them. Germline assignment: CDR1 DFQATT and CDR2 SNEGSKA (reference sequence). CDR3 nucleotide sequence: TGCAGTGCTAGAGTGGCCAGGAACAGCAATCAGCCCCAGCATTTT. Protein product: CSARVARNSNQPQHF.

This clonotype was observed a handful of times. Mismatch with germline at one junction end may stem from a read error. The chain carries TRBV7-9 and TRBJ2-3; 9 bases map to TRBD2. There are 14 residues in the CDR3. Germline CDR1 reads SEHNR; CDR2 reads FQNEAQ (reference sequence). The CDR3 loop reads CASSLAGLTDTQYF. The CDR3 nucleotides are TGTGCCAGCAGCCTAGCGGGACTCACAGATACGCAGTATTTT.

CDR3 coding DNA: TGTGCCAGCAGTAGGGGGCTCCCGAACACTGAAGCTTTCTTT. It codes for CASSRGLPNTEAFF. The genes are TRBV28 and TRBJ1-1, with TRBD1 matching 7 bases. CDR1 and CDR2 (germline): MDHEN, SYDVKM. This CDR3 comprises 14 residues. Unmatched junction bases numbered 4, after V lost 5 bases and J lost 1 base.

This clonotype appeared a single time. The V and J genes are TRBV2 and TRBJ1-5, with unresolved D. Between the trimmed V and J ends, which lost 4 bases and 6 bases, there was a span of 7 bases. Germline CDR1 is SNHLY and CDR2 is FYNNEI. The length of the CDR3 is 12 residues. The CDR3 DNA reads as TGTGCCAGCAGTGTCTCAACTCAGCCCCAGCATTTT. It specifies CASSVSTQPQHF.

J is TRBJ2-5 and V is TRBV27; D call uncertain. Looked up from germline, CDR1 is MNHEY and CDR2 is SMNVEV (reference sequence). The CDR3 spans 13 residues. V lost 4 bases and J 0 bases, leaving 6 bases between the germline ends. The CDR3 region is CASSYRYQETQYF. CDR3 in DNA: TGTGCCAGCAGTTATAGGTACCAAGAGACCCAGTACTTC.

The chain is built from TRBV20-1 and TRBJ1-1, with 9 bases that match TRBD1. This CDR3 comprises 13 residues. The germline V gene has CDR1 DFQATT and CDR2 SNEGSKA (reference sequence). J gave up 8 bases and V 3 bases, and 7 bases lay outside the gene matches. CDR3 coding DNA: TGCAGTGCTAGTCTAGCGACAGGGGGGGAAGCTTTCTTT. Protein product: CSASLATGGEAFF.